The rows below give T cell receptor beta chains drawn from one sample of a study of blood T cell repertoires in COVID-19. TCRdb's copy holds only in-frame clones and misses some; the assay was immunoSEQ multiplex PCR. The sample consists of around 180,000 clones, roughly 89% of them appearing once. Sequencing input: PBMCs or T cells enriched from blood (not recorded which). All receptors come from a woman aged 40 to 49 with acute COVID-19. Both conserved end residues are part of each CDR3. A D gene is named only where the DNA matches it firmly.

d_call: NA; j_call: TRBJ1-2; v_call: TRBV4-3; cdr3_length: 15; cdr3_nt: TGCGCCAGCAGCCAAGATTCGGGGGGGGGCTATGGCTACACCTTC; cdr3_aa: CASSQDSGGGYGYTF
d_call: TRBD1; j_call: TRBJ1-5; v_call: TRBV29-1; cdr3_length: 17; cdr3_nt: TGCAGCGTAGCCGGGACAGGGGGCCCTTATAGCAATCAGCCCCAGCATTTT; cdr3_aa: CSVAGTGGPYSNQPQHF
d_call: TRBD1; j_call: TRBJ1-1; v_call: TRBV28; cdr3_length: 18; cdr3_nt: TGTGCCAGCAATCCCGGCGGGACAGGGAATTTGGCGATCCCTGAAGCTTTCTTT; cdr3_aa: CASNPGGTGNLAIPEAFF
d_call: NA; j_call: TRBJ1-2; v_call: TRBV19; cdr3_length: 17; cdr3_nt: TGTGCCAGTAGTATAAGGTCCGGAAGGGGCGAGAACTATGGCTACACCTTC; cdr3_aa: CASSIRSGRGENYGYTF
d_call: NA; j_call: TRBJ2-5; v_call: TRBV4-2; cdr3_length: 14; cdr3_nt: TGTGCCAGCAGCCAAGAAAAATCACAAGAGACCCAGTACTTC; cdr3_aa: CASSQEKSQETQYF
d_call: NA; j_call: TRBJ1-6; v_call: TRBV4-1; cdr3_length: 15; cdr3_nt: TGCGCCAGCAGCCGCTCCGCAGAACAAAATTCACCCCTCCACTTT; cdr3_aa: CASSRSAEQNSPLHF
d_call: NA; j_call: TRBJ2-3; v_call: TRBV7-6; cdr3_length: 16; cdr3_nt: TGTGCCAGCAGCAAGGCCTTGGGGGGGGGCCCGGATACGCAGTATTTT; cdr3_aa: CASSKALGGGPDTQYF
d_call: TRBD1; j_call: TRBJ2-3; v_call: TRBV2; cdr3_length: 14; cdr3_nt: TGTGCCAGCAGAAGGACAGGCCGCACAGATACGCAGTATTTT; cdr3_aa: CASRRTGRTDTQYF
d_call: NA; j_call: TRBJ2-3; v_call: TRBV27; cdr3_length: 14; cdr3_nt: TGTGCCAGCAGTTTCCGGGAGCGCACAGATACGCAGTATTTT; cdr3_aa: CASSFRERTDTQYF
d_call: NA; j_call: TRBJ1-5; v_call: TRBV28; cdr3_length: 15; cdr3_nt: TGTGCCAGCAGTTTCCTCAGGATTAGCAATCAGCCCCAGCATTTT; cdr3_aa: CASSFLRISNQPQHF